Ten or more counts support the clone carrying this T cell receptor (beta chain). The sample comes from a study of T-cell reconstitution after alpha-beta-depleted transplantation in children. The V segment lost 3 bases and the J segment 0 bases; nucleotides outside the gene matches: 5. Germline values: CDR1 SQVTM, CDR2 ANQGSEA. This CDR3 is built from 15 residues. The TCRbeta library incorporated unique molecular identifiers. TCRdb ran MiXCR on the PCR reads and lists one entry per CDR3 protein. Found here are around 400,000 distinct CDR3 sequences, around 21% of them singletons; the top ten hold over 3.5%.

The input for sequencing was PBMCs from the stem cell graft donor, taken from the stem cell graft. This TCR was recovered from a human donor who donated a stem cell graft to a child with acute myeloid leukemia. This chain links TRBV29-1 with TRBJ2-3, with 8 bases lining up with TRBD2. CDR3 nucleotides: TGCAGCGTTGACCCACGGGAGGGAAGCACAGATACGCAGTATTTT. It is translated as CSVDPREGSTDTQYF.